The rows below give T cell receptor beta chains drawn from one sample of a study of shared T cell receptors in the human thymus. Sequenced by immunoSEQ multiplex PCR; TCRdb stores in-frame clones only, minus some. In the table there are approximately 400,000 clones, 95% of which are singletons. The sequenced sample consisted of thymocytes. These receptors were collected from a human donor. Both conserved end residues are part of each CDR3. D genes are given only for firm matches. The size of a clone is reported for some rows only, either as once, few or many, or as a class for expanded clones.

d_call	v_call	cdr3_length	clone_size	j_call	cdr3_aa	cdr3_nt
.	TRBV14	14	.	TRBJ2-7	CASSVKPWDYEQYF	TGTGCCAGCAGCGTTAAACCTTGGGACTACGAGCAGTACTTC
.	TRBV5-6	15	.	TRBJ2-7	CASSLPRPLEDEQYF	TGTGCCAGCTCCCTACCGCGGCCTCTAGAGGACGAGCAGTACTTC
.	TRBV9	16	.	TRBJ1-2	CASSPVPQGSGYGYTF	TGTGCCAGCAGCCCAGTCCCACAGGGTTCCGGCTATGGCTACACCTTC
.	TRBV7-9	14	.	TRBJ1-2	CASSALGGNYGYTF	TGTGCCAGCAGCGCCTTAGGGGGGAACTATGGCTACACCTTC
.	TRBV5-4	16	.	TRBJ1-1	CASSSGPSRMNTEAFF	TGTGCCAGCAGCTCCGGACCGAGCCGCATGAACACTGAAGCTTTCTTT
.	TRBV28	14	.	TRBJ2-5	CASSLAVFQETQYF	TGTGCCAGCAGTTTAGCGGTCTTCCAAGAGACCCAGTACTTC
.	TRBV5-1	14	.	TRBJ2-5	CASGPLRPWETQYF	TGCGCCAGCGGCCCCCTTCGGCCTTGGGAGACCCAGTACTTC
.	TRBV19	14	.	TRBJ2-3	CASSIWGSTDTQYF	TGTGCCAGTAGTATTTGGGGGAGCACAGATACGCAGTATTTT
.	TRBV7-9	19	.	TRBJ1-5	CASSLSAIIGREDNQPQHF	TGTGCCAGCAGCTTGTCCGCCATAATAGGCAGGGAAGACAATCAGCCCCAGCATTTT
.	TRBV7-3	16	.	TRBJ1-3	CASSQYGPHSGNTIYF	TGTGCCAGCAGCCAATATGGACCTCACTCTGGAAACACCATATATTTT
.	TRBV28	14	.	TRBJ2-1	CASILHGHYNEQFF	TGTGCCAGCATCCTTCACGGACATTACAATGAGCAGTTCTTC
.	TRBV28	14	once	TRBJ1-2	CASSSDSIGYGYTF	TGTGCCAGCAGTTCGGATAGTATTGGCTATGGCTACACCTTC
.	TRBV27	14	.	TRBJ2-7	CASSLLGQPYEQYF	TGTGCCAGCAGTTTACTCGGACAGCCCTACGAGCAGTACTTC
.	TRBV4-1	12	.	TRBJ2-1	CASSLMYNEQFF	TGCGCCAGCAGTCTTATGTACAATGAGCAGTTCTTC
.	TRBV9	15	.	TRBJ1-1	CASSPAGASNTEAFF	TGTGCCAGCAGCCCCGCAGGGGCCTCGAACACTGAAGCTTTCTTT
.	TRBV28	14	.	TRBJ1-2	CASSSLGLTYGYTF	TGTGCCAGCAGTTCACTTGGACTGACCTATGGCTACACCTTC
.	TRBV13	13	once	TRBJ2-7	CASSAPNHGEQYF	TGTGCCAGCAGCGCTCCTAACCACGGCGAGCAGTACTTC
.	TRBV6-5	15	.	TRBJ2-7	CASSYGGWGYYEQYF	TGTGCCAGCAGTTACGGGGGTTGGGGGTACTACGAGCAGTACTTC
TRBD1	TRBV11-3	16	once	TRBJ1-1	CASSLAGQPLNTEAFF	TGTGCCAGCAGCCTAGCGGGACAGCCCCTGAACACTGAAGCTTTCTTT
.	TRBV4-1	19	.	TRBJ2-6	CASSQRRLPGLSGANVLTF	TGCGCCAGCAGCCAAAGACGACTACCCGGTCTTTCTGGGGCCAACGTCCTGACTTTC
TRBD1	TRBV27	16	.	TRBJ2-7	CASSLSGTGRSGEQYF	TGTGCCAGCAGTTTATCCGGGACAGGGCGCTCGGGCGAGCAGTACTTC
TRBD1	TRBV10-3	13	.	TRBJ2-5	CAIRWTGKETQYF	TGTGCCATCCGATGGACAGGGAAAGAGACCCAGTACTTC
.	TRBV19	12	.	TRBJ2-5	CASSILEETQYF	TGTGCCAGTAGTATCCTGGAAGAGACCCAGTACTTC
TRBD1	TRBV7-7	16	.	TRBJ2-1	CASSLRDRSSYNEQFF	TGTGCCAGCAGCTTGCGGGACAGGAGCTCCTACAATGAGCAGTTCTTC
.	TRBV10-2	13	.	TRBJ2-1	CASSREFLNEQFF	TGCGCCAGCAGCCGGGAGTTTCTCAATGAGCAGTTCTTC
.	TRBV27	19	few	TRBJ2-6	CATHRGRNTFFSGANVLTF	TGTGCCACCCACCGCGGTAGGAACACATTTTTCTCTGGGGCCAACGTCCTGACTTTC
.	TRBV23-1	15	.	TRBJ2-7	CASSQESRDRYEQYF	TGCGCCAGCAGTCAAGAATCCCGCGACCGCTACGAGCAGTACTTC
TRBD1	TRBV28	15	.	TRBJ1-5	CASSVGQGLNQPQHF	TGTGCCAGCAGTGTGGGACAGGGGCTCAATCAGCCCCAGCATTTT
.	TRBV6-1	17	.	TRBJ1-5	CASSEKVRARPNQPQHF	TGTGCCAGCAGTGAAAAGGTCAGGGCCCGTCCCAATCAGCCCCAGCATTTT
.	TRBV5-1	17	once	TRBJ2-2	CASSSFKTAPNTGELFF	TGCGCCAGCAGCTCCTTCAAGACCGCACCCAACACCGGGGAGCTGTTTTTT
.	TRBV15	14	.	TRBJ2-5	CATSEYQGQETQYF	TGTGCCACCAGCGAATACCAGGGGCAAGAGACCCAGTACTTC
TRBD2	TRBV9	16	.	TRBJ2-1	CASSVEAGGPHHEQFF	TGTGCCAGCAGCGTAGAAGCGGGAGGGCCTCATCATGAGCAGTTCTTC
.	TRBV28	15	.	TRBJ2-1	CASSLWETRGNEQFF	TGTGCCAGCAGTTTGTGGGAGACACGAGGCAATGAGCAGTTCTTC
.	TRBV19	17	.	TRBJ1-4	CASSIERGPNLNEKLFF	TGTGCCAGTAGTATAGAGAGAGGGCCGAATCTTAATGAAAAACTGTTTTTT
TRBD1	TRBV5-4	14	.	TRBJ1-2	CASSLFDRGFGYTF	TGTGCCAGCAGCTTGTTCGACAGGGGGTTTGGCTACACCTTC
TRBD2	TRBV7-7	17	.	TRBJ2-2	CASSLSSGRTYTGELFF	TGTGCTAGCAGCTTATCCAGCGGGAGGACGTACACCGGGGAGCTGTTTTTT
TRBD2	TRBV4-3	19	.	TRBJ2-3	CASSQDRNQREASTDTQYF	TGCGCCAGCAGCCAAGATCGCAACCAGCGGGAGGCCAGCACAGATACGCAGTATTTT
.	TRBV14	12	.	TRBJ2-1	CASSQDGLEQFF	TGTGCCAGCAGCCAAGATGGACTTGAGCAGTTCTTC
.	TRBV6-5	14	.	TRBJ2-3	CASSYCSTADTQYF	TGTGCCAGCAGTTACTGTAGCACAGCAGATACGCAGTATTTT
.	TRBV6-5	13	.	TRBJ2-1	CASSPTGSNEQFF	TGTGCCAGCAGTCCGACCGGGAGCAATGAGCAGTTCTTC
.	TRBV29-1	13	.	TRBJ1-2	CSVPDGGRNGYTF	TGCAGCGTCCCCGATGGGGGGCGAAATGGCTACACCTTC